These 32 T cell receptor beta chains share one sample of origin, sequenced in a study of naive and memory T cell subsets. An equimolar mix of two oligonucleotides served as the beta constant-region primer for TRBC1 and TRBC2. TCRdb analysed the UMI-ligation and nested PCR reads with MiXCR anew, one entry per CDR3 protein. Found here are tens of thousands of distinct CDR3 sequences, around 13% of them singletons; the top ten hold 0.75% to 1%. Sequencing used central memory CD4+ T cells from blood. These receptor sequences come from a human donor in good health.

This clonotype came up a few times. The V call is TRBV9, the J call TRBJ2-3; D not resolved. The germline CDR1 and CDR2 sequences are SGDLS and YYNGEE. The V end was cut by 3 bases, the J end by 3 bases, with 8 bases between. This CDR3 comprises 13 residues. Here the CDR3 reads CASSEQTTDTQYF. The CDR3 DNA reads TGTGCCAGCAGCGAACAGACGACAGATACGCAGTATTTT.

The chain uses TRBV20-1 and TRBJ2-7; 10 bases are a match to TRBD2. With V trimmed by 3 bases and J by 4 bases, 3 bases remained unmatched. CDR1 DFQATT and CDR2 SNEGSKA come from the germline V gene (reference sequence). CDR3 length equals 13 residues. The CDR3 sequence: CSASGTSAYEQYF. The CDR3 bases are TGCAGTGCTAGTGGGACTAGCGCTTACGAGCAGTACTTC.

This clonotype showed up just a few times. The chain recombines TRBV2 with TRBJ2-7; TRBD2 aligns across 12 bases. J gave up 5 bases and V 8 bases, and 4 bases lay outside the gene matches. This CDR3 comprises 13 residues. Germline values: CDR1 SNHLY, CDR2 FYNNEI. The CDR3 DNA follows: TGTGCCAGCTGTCGACTAGCGGGGGACGAGCAGTACTTC. Encoded protein: CASCRLAGDEQYF. Variable domain in full (rest from reference TRBV2 and TRBJ2-7): EPEVTQTPSHQVTQMGQEVILRCVPISNHLYFYWYRQILGQKVEFLVSFYNNEISEKSEIFDDQFSVERPDGSNFTLKIRSTKLEDSAMYFCASCRLAGDEQYFGPGTRLTVT.

The rearrangement joins TRBV6-2 or TRBV6-3 to TRBJ2-4, with TRBD2 matching over 7 bases. Germline-derived CDR1 and CDR2 are MNHEY and SVGEGT. The CDR3 is made up of 17 amino acids. The J segment lost 6 bases and the V segment lost 0 bases, leaving 11 bases of the junction unmatched. CDR3 amino acids: CASSYSSRGRGRNIQYF. CDR3 bases: TGTGCCAGCAGTTACTCGTCTCGAGGGAGGGGTCGAAACATTCAGTACTTC.

This clonotype was seen ten or more times. J is TRBJ1-6 and V is TRBV7-2; unclear D gene. Trimming stripped 1 base from V and 6 bases from J, with 13 bases between. The CDR3 covers 16 residues. Per the germline V gene, CDR1 is SGHTA and CDR2 is FQGNSA. As DNA, the CDR3 is TGTGCCAGCAGCTTAGATCGGGGAACCCCTAATTCACCCCTCCACTTT. It specifies CASSLDRGTPNSPLHF.

V and J are TRBV7-8 and TRBJ2-1, with 10 bases aligning to TRBD2. V lost 6 bases and J lost 2; bases outside the gene matches: 10. Germline CDR1 and CDR2: SGHVS and FQNEAQ. This CDR3 contains 17 residues. CDR3 residues: CASRQAGGPGAYNEQFF. CDR3 DNA: TGTGCCAGCAGGCAAGCGGGAGGGCCGGGGGCCTACAATGAGCAGTTCTTC.

This clonotype was seen a handful of times. This chain links TRBV20-1 with TRBJ1-1; the match to TRBD1 covers 7 bases. Trimming removed 6 bases from V and 3 bases from J; junction bases left unmatched: 4. This CDR3 is built from 12 residues. Germline V gives CDR1 DFQATT, CDR2 SNEGSKA (reference sequence). CDR3 loop: CSARDRYTEAFF. The DNA for the CDR3 is TGCAGTGCGAGGGACAGATACACTGAAGCTTTCTTT.

This clonotype was seen only a few times. The chain recombines TRBV7-2 with TRBJ1-5, with TRBD1 as a possible D gene (6 bases). The V and J ends lost 5 bases and 2 bases respectively, with 10 bases between them. CDR3 length: 14 amino acids. Germline CDR1 is SGHTA and CDR2 is FQGNSA. The CDR3 DNA reads as TGTGCCAGCAGCAAGCGGACAGGCAATCAGCCCCAGCATTTT. Protein product: CASSKRTGNQPQHF.

The chain couples TRBV7-9 to TRBJ2-7; 10 bases align to TRBD2. V shed 1 base, J shed 5 bases, and the junction held 5 bases outside the gene matches. Germline-derived CDR1 and CDR2 are SEHNR and FQNEAQ (reference sequence). CDR3 length: 15 amino acids. DNA for the CDR3: TGTGCCAGCAGCTTAGGGGGACTAGCGACCGACGAGCAGTACTTC. Translation: CASSLGGLATDEQYF.

The V call is TRBV5-1, the J call TRBJ1-2; 8 nucleotides align to TRBD1. This CDR3 region has 14 residues. Trimming took 4 bases from V and 6 from J; bases not matched to a gene: 8. CDR1 is SGHRS and CDR2 is YFSETQ in the germline V gene. The CDR3 loop is CASSPGQGFNGYTF. Written as DNA, the CDR3 is TGCGCCAGCAGCCCAGGACAGGGTTTTAATGGCTACACCTTC. Filled out from reference TRBV5-1 and TRBJ1-2, the complete variable domain reads KAGVTQTPRYLIKTRGQQVTLSCSPISGHRSVSWYQQTPGQGLQFLFEYFSETQRNKGNFPGRFSGRQFSNSRSEMNVSTLELGDSALYLCASSPGQGFNGYTFGSGTRLTVV.

This clonotype was picked up many times. The chain uses TRBV11-1 and TRBJ2-5; 11 bases align to TRBD2. After removal of 5 bases from V and 0 bases from J, the junction contained 8 bases not matched to a gene. Germline CDR1 is SGHAT and CDR2 is FQDESV (reference sequence). The CDR3 contains 17 residues. CDR3 region: CASSQGLADLYQETQYF. Written as DNA, the CDR3 is TGTGCCAGCAGCCAGGGACTAGCGGACCTGTACCAAGAGACCCAGTACTTC.

As DNA, the CDR3 is TGTGCCTGGAGTTTGACAGGAGATCAGCCCCAGCATTTT. Translation gives CAWSLTGDQPQHF. The V gene is TRBV30, the J gene TRBJ1-5; tentative D call: TRBD1 (6 bases). There are 13 residues in the CDR3. Germline V CDR1 and CDR2: GTSNPN, SVGIG (reference sequence). V was clipped by 2 bases and J by 5 bases, with 10 bases between them.

In this sample, this clonotype turned up a few times. The chain uses TRBV15 and TRBJ1-1, with no clear D. V gave up 0 bases and J gave up 11 bases, with 13 bases separating them. This CDR3 spans 13 amino acids. Germline V lookup: CDR1 LNHNV, CDR2 YYDKDF (reference sequence). The CDR3 here is CATSRDLRKDAFF. As DNA, the CDR3 is TGTGCCACCAGCAGAGATCTTCGGAAGGACGCTTTCTTT.

The chain links TRBV1 to TRBJ2-7; the table's D gene call, TRBD2, was not cross checked with the DNA. TRBV1 is reported as a pseudogene. The CDR3 consists of 16 residues. Here the CDR3 DNA reads TGCACCAGCAGCCAAGGAAAGGCTAGCGGGAGCGACGAGCAGTACTTC. As protein: CTSSQGKASGSDEQYF.

This clonotype was detected many times. The V call is TRBV27, the J call TRBJ1-3; no firm D call. Looked up from germline, CDR1 is MNHEY and CDR2 is SMNVEV (reference sequence). The CDR3 loop spans 16 amino acids. The V end was cut by 5 bases, the J end by 0 bases, with 14 bases between. Here the CDR3 DNA reads TGTGCCAGCAGTAAAGACACACTAACCTCTGGAAACACCATATATTTT. It yields the protein CASSKDTLTSGNTIYF.

With regard to this clonotype: Sequence at one end of the junction differs from germline and may be a read error. The V gene is TRBV6-5, the J gene TRBJ2-1; possibly TRBD1 for D (5 bases). CDR1 is MNHEY and CDR2 is SVGAGI in the germline V gene. This CDR3 has 16 residues. CDR3 sequence (DNA): TGTGCCAGCAGTTACGGGGCGGATACCTCCTACCATGAGCAGTTCTTC. Its translation is CASSYGADTSYHEQFF.

The chain employs TRBV29-1 and TRBJ2-4; 11 bases are shared with TRBD1. CDR3 length equals 16 residues. Losses at the gene ends were 2 bases for V and 1 base for J; bases not matched to a gene: 4. Germline V gene lookup returns CDR1 SQVTM and CDR2 ANQGSEA. The CDR3 DNA reads TGCAGCGTTGAACTCCGGGACAGGGGGGCCAAAAACATTCAGTACTTC. This translates into CSVELRDRGAKNIQYF. The full variable domain, completed using reference TRBV29-1 and TRBJ2-4, is SAVISQKPSRDICQRGTSLTIQCQVDSQVTMMFWYRQQPGQSLTLIATANQGSEATYESGFVIDKFPISRPNLTFSTLTVSNMSPEDSSIYLCSVELRDRGAKNIQYFGAGTRLSVL.

The V gene is TRBV3-1, the J gene TRBJ2-3; D call uncertain. The CDR3 sequence is 15 residues long. CDR1 is LGHDT, CDR2 YNNKEL, per germline (reference sequence). The V end lost 1 base, the J end lost 3 bases, and 11 bases lay between the germline ends. The CDR3 reads CASSQVPERTDTQYF. CDR3 bases: TGTGCCAGCAGCCAAGTGCCCGAACGAACAGATACGCAGTATTTT.

This chain uses TRBV24-1 with TRBJ2-2, with 11 nucleotides matching TRBD2. The CDR3 runs to 17 residues. Trimming took 4 bases from V and 5 from J; bases not matched to a gene: 8. CDR1 is KGHDR, CDR2 SFDVKD, per germline. The CDR3 loop is CATSEGLAALWTGELFF. DNA for the CDR3: TGTGCCACCAGTGAGGGACTAGCGGCACTTTGGACCGGGGAGCTGTTTTTT.

In this sample, this clonotype turned up a few times. The chain carries TRBV30 and TRBJ2-1; D may be TRBD2 (7 bases). The CDR3 has 18 amino acids. Germline CDR1 GTSNPN, CDR2 SVGIG (reference sequence). The ends were cut back, 0 bases at V and 4 bases at J, with 22 bases in the middle. CDR3 in DNA: TGTGCCTGGAGTGTACAGGGCGGGAGAGAAGGCTATTACAATGAGCAGTTCTTC. This gives the protein CAWSVQGGREGYYNEQFF.

As for this clonotype: With a much larger clone just one base away, this may be a read error. The J gene is TRBJ2-1, the V gene TRBV3-1; tentative D call: TRBD2 (6 bases). This CDR3 is built from 15 residues. Germline CDR1 and CDR2: LGHDT and YNNKEL (reference sequence). Here the CDR3 DNA reads TGTGCCAGTAAAAGGGCGGCGGGGAATAACAAAGAGCAGTTCTTC. Its protein product is CASKRAAGNNKEQFF.

This clonotype occurred a few times. This chain uses TRBV27 with TRBJ2-7; the D is unclear. This CDR3 has 13 amino acids. Germline V lookup: CDR1 MNHEY, CDR2 SMNVEV (reference sequence). The V gene lost 5 bases and the J gene lost 7 bases, with 15 bases spanning the gap. The CDR3 sequence is CASSPWTTGEQYF. The CDR3 nucleotides are TGTGCCAGCAGTCCCTGGACCACCGGGGAGCAGTACTTC.

This clonotype was found a few times. V usage is TRBV12-3 or TRBV12-4 and J usage is TRBJ2-7; 8 bases line up with TRBD2. Trimming at V came to 3 bases and at J to 5 bases, leaving 3 bases not matched to a gene. CDR3 length: 13 amino acids. The CDR3 nucleotides read TGTGCCAGCAGTTTTGCGGGAGGCCACGAGCAGTACTTC. Amino acid sequence: CASSFAGGHEQYF.

CDR3 amino acids: CSVRGATNEKLFF. In nucleotides, the CDR3 is TGCAGCGTTAGAGGGGCAACTAATGAAAAACTGTTTTTT. The chain recombines TRBV29-1 with TRBJ1-4, with a tentative D call TRBD1 (5 bases). Germline CDR1 is SQVTM and CDR2 is ANQGSEA. The V end lost 5 bases, the J end lost 0 bases, and 7 bases lay between the germline ends. The CDR3 contains 13 residues.

The chain uses TRBV27 and TRBJ2-3; no reliable D call. The CDR3 length is 10 residues. V was clipped by 8 bases and J by 5 bases, with 5 bases between them. CDR1 MNHEY and CDR2 SMNVEV come from the germline V gene (reference sequence). Here the CDR3 DNA reads TGTGCCAGCGGGTTAGATACGCAGTATTTT. Its translation: CASGLDTQYF.

The chain links TRBV13 to TRBJ2-7; TRBD1 might be the D (6 bases). The germline V and J ends were trimmed by 8 bases and 3 bases, with 17 bases remaining between them. The germline V gene encodes CDR1 PRHDT and CDR2 FYEKMQ (reference sequence). CDR3 size: 14 residues. CDR3 amino acids: CASGANRVSYEQYF. DNA of the CDR3: TGTGCCAGCGGGGCCAACAGGGTAAGCTACGAGCAGTACTTC. Looking up the rest from reference TRBV13 and TRBJ2-7 gives the full variable domain: AAGVIQSPRHLIKEKRETATLKCYPIPRHDTVYWYQQGPGQDPQFLISFYEKMQSDKGSIPDRFSAQQFSDYHSELNMSSLELGDSALYFCASGANRVSYEQYFGPGTRLTVT.

The chain carries TRBV5-6 and TRBJ2-3, with TRBD1 identical over 7 bases. The V gene end was trimmed by 5 bases and the J gene end by 3 bases; junction bases not matched to a gene: 9. This CDR3 contains 15 residues. Germline CDR1 reads SGHDT; CDR2 reads YYEEEE. CDR3 sequence (DNA): TGTGCCAGCAGTCGCGACAGGGTTGGTACAGATACGCAGTATTTT. It yields the protein CASSRDRVGTDTQYF.

This chain connects TRBV9 to TRBJ2-6, with D perhaps TRBD2 (5 bases). The germline V gene encodes CDR1 SGDLS and CDR2 YYNGEE. The CDR3 loop spans 15 amino acids. With 2 bases removed from V and 1 base from J, the gap between germline ends came to 7 bases. The CDR3 coding sequence is TGTGCCAGCAGCGTTAGAGGGTCTGGGGCCAACGTCCTGACTTTC. Translated: CASSVRGSGANVLTF.

This chain's CDR3 is CSASFGGRGSPLHF. The DNA for the CDR3 is TGCAGTGCTAGCTTCGGGGGGAGAGGTTCACCCCTCCACTTT. The chain joins TRBV20-1 to TRBJ1-6; tentatively, D is TRBD1 (5 bases). Trimming took 3 bases from V and 9 from J, leaving 15 bases between them. Germline CDR1 is DFQATT and CDR2 is SNEGSKA (reference sequence). This CDR3 comprises 14 residues.

This rearrangement joins TRBV29-1 to TRBJ1-4, with D possibly TRBD1 on 6 matching bases. Germline V gene sequence: CDR1 SQVTM, CDR2 ANQGSEA. This CDR3 is 16 amino acids long. V was clipped by 3 bases and J by 6 bases, with 20 bases between them. CDR3 residues: CSVDQFRTPGDEKLFF. CDR3 DNA: TGCAGCGTTGACCAGTTCCGGACGCCAGGGGATGAAAAACTGTTTTTT.

The table lists this clonotype with many counts. The chain couples TRBV27 to TRBJ2-7, with D perhaps TRBD1 (6 bases). V was cut by 5 bases and J by 2 bases, with 10 bases left in between. This CDR3 is 13 amino acids long. Per germline, CDR1 MNHEY and CDR2 SMNVEV (reference sequence). In DNA form, the CDR3 reads TGTGCCAGCAGTGAACAGGGAACCTACGAGCAGTACTTC. This codes for CASSEQGTYEQYF.

The chain is built from TRBV12-3 or TRBV12-4 and TRBJ1-6; a possible D gene is TRBD1 (6 bases). The CDR3 is made up of 14 amino acids. V lost 4 bases, J lost 8 bases, and 12 bases lay in between. The CDR3 reads CASSSGQVYSPLHF. In DNA, the CDR3 is TGTGCCAGCAGTTCGGGACAAGTCTATTCACCCCTCCACTTT.